These 9 T cell receptor beta chains came from one sample sequenced in a study of T cells after posttransplantation cyclophosphamide. Profiled with immunoSEQ multiplex PCR; TCRdb holds only in-frame clones, not every one. This sample yields some 10,000 clones, of which 70% to 90% are seen a single time; roughly 29% belongs to the top ten. Sampled 1 year posttransplant, controls received myeloablative marrow transplants, methotrexate and a calcineurin inhibitor. This sample comprised PBMCs, obtained after an allogeneic stem cell transplant with a calcineurin inhibitor and methotrexate. These receptors all stem from a male patient aged 25 to 39 who received an allogeneic stem cell transplant from an unrelated donor, was CMV-positive, and had no GVHD. T cells may partly derive from the graft donor.

The chain is built from TRBV15 and TRBJ2-7; possibly TRBD1 for D (6 bases). Germline V gene sequence: CDR1 LNHNV, CDR2 YYDKDF (reference sequence). V lost 0 bases to trimming and J lost 3 bases, with 12 bases between them. CDR3 size: 15 residues. The CDR3 region has the DNA TGTGCCACCAGCAGAGAACTAGGACAGCACTACGAGCAGTACGTC. Protein sequence: CATSRELGQHYEQYV.

This clone was detected once. This chain links TRBV7-9 with TRBJ1-6; TRBD1 matches at 8 bases. This CDR3 is 15 amino acids long. Germline loops: CDR1 SEHNR, CDR2 FQNEAQ (reference sequence). V was pared by 5 bases and J by 2 bases, with 2 bases of the junction left unmatched. CDR3 bases: TGTGCCAGCAGCCTGGACAGGGCCTATAATTCACCCCTCCACTTT. Protein product: CASSLDRAYNSPLHF.

V is TRBV27 and J is TRBJ1-3; 7 nucleotides agree with TRBD1. Germline trimming cut 6 bases from V and 0 bases from J; bases unmatched to any gene: 5. This CDR3 spans 15 amino acids. CDR1 MNHEY and CDR2 SMNVEV come from the germline V gene (reference sequence). The CDR3 DNA reads as TGTGCCAGCAGCTTGGACAGGACCTCTGGAAACACCATATATTTT. This translates into CASSLDRTSGNTIYF.

The chain links TRBV5-4 to TRBJ2-2, with 12 bases fitting TRBD2. CDR3 length: 16 amino acids. The J segment lost 5 bases and the V segment lost 2 bases, leaving 4 bases of the junction unmatched. CDR1 is SGHNT, CDR2 YYREEE, per germline (reference sequence). The CDR3 here is CASSFGLAGRTGELFF. Here the CDR3 DNA reads TGTGCCAGCAGCTTCGGACTAGCGGGAAGGACCGGGGAGCTGTTTTTT.

The rearrangement joins TRBV7-2 to TRBJ2-5; D possibly corresponds to TRBD2 (6 bases). Germline loops: CDR1 SGHTA, CDR2 FQGNSA. Trimming stripped 0 bases from V and 5 bases from J, with 16 bases between. CDR3 length: 16 amino acids. The CDR3 DNA reads as TGTGCCAGCAGCTTAGCCGGTACTAGCCAGGGCGAGACCCAGTACTTC. Its protein product is CASSLAGTSQGETQYF.

The chain has TRBV9 and TRBJ2-6; 9 nucleotides line up with TRBD1. The CDR3 has 20 residues. V shed 4 bases, J shed 1 base, and the junction held 15 bases outside the gene matches. Germline CDR1 reads SGDLS; CDR2 reads YYNGEE. The CDR3 DNA sequence: TGTGCCAGCAGCACCCGAAACTTGGGACAGGGCGTATCTGGGGCCAACGTCCTGACTTTC. Protein: CASSTRNLGQGVSGANVLTF.

The chain carries TRBV5-1 and TRBJ1-1, with TRBD1 identical over 7 bases. The ends lost 3 bases at V and 0 bases at J; junction bases unmatched: 5. Germline CDR1 reads SGHRS; CDR2 reads YFSETQ. The CDR3 consists of 15 residues. The CDR3 nucleotides are TGCGCCAGCAGCTCAGGACAGGCCTTGAACACTGAAGCTTTCTTT. It is translated as CASSSGQALNTEAFF.

The chain combines TRBV9 with TRBJ1-3; 8 bases are a match to TRBD1. The V gene's germline CDR1 is SGDLS and CDR2 YYNGEE. This CDR3 region has 14 residues. Trimming cost V 0 bases and J 7 bases; bases outside gene matches: 3. The DNA for the CDR3 is TGTGCCAGCAGCGTAGGACAGGGGTTCAACACCATATATTTT. This gives the protein CASSVGQGFNTIYF.

This sequence joins TRBV5-1 and TRBJ2-5; D might be TRBD2 (5 bases). Trimming removed 6 bases at V and 1 base at J, with 16 bases between. The CDR3 contains 15 residues. The V gene's germline CDR1 is SGHRS and CDR2 YFSETQ. The CDR3 protein is CASKSGGQIQETQYF. The CDR3 coding sequence is TGCGCCAGCAAAAGTGGCGGGCAAATCCAAGAGACCCAGTACTTC.